Listed below are T cell receptor beta chains from one sample, sequenced in a study of OX40 agonist ivuxolimab in advanced cancers. Libraries were prepared by immunoSEQ multiplex PCR; TCRdb keeps only in-frame clonotypes and omits some of them. The sample records tens of thousands of clones, about 80% being singletons. The specimen comprised CD4+ or CD8+ T cells sorted from blood, sampled in a trial of the OX40 agonist ivuxolimab. The receptors stem from an adult with an advanced solid tumor such as melanoma, head and neck, liver or kidney cancer. Each CDR3 is given with its conserved first and last residue. A D gene is named only where the DNA matches it firmly. Part of the rows lack a size; the others show once, few, many or a class for expanded clones.

D gene: TRBD1
J gene: TRBJ1-5
clone size: -
V gene: TRBV19
CDR3 DNA: TGTGCCAGTAGTACCAGGACAGGGAGCAATCAGCCCCAGCATTTT
CDR3 protein: CASSTRTGSNQPQHF

D gene: -
J gene: TRBJ1-1
clone size: -
V gene: TRBV7-2
CDR3 DNA: TGTGCCAGCAGCTTCTCCCTGAGCACTGAAGCTTTCTTT
CDR3 protein: CASSFSLSTEAFF

D gene: -
J gene: TRBJ2-1
clone size: -
V gene: TRBV5-1
CDR3 DNA: TGCGCCAGCTTGGGTTACAATGAGCAGTTCTTC
CDR3 protein: CASLGYNEQFF

D gene: -
J gene: TRBJ2-1
clone size: -
V gene: TRBV21-1
CDR3 DNA: TGTGCCAGCAGACACCATTCCGACAATGAGCAGTTCTTC
CDR3 protein: CASRHHSDNEQFF

D gene: -
J gene: TRBJ2-1
clone size: once
V gene: TRBV20-1
CDR3 DNA: TGCAGTGCTGGCCAAAACAATGAGCAGTTCTTC
CDR3 protein: CSAGQNNEQFF

D gene: TRBD2
J gene: TRBJ2-2
clone size: few
V gene: TRBV28
CDR3 DNA: TGTGCCAGCAGTTTTCAGGTCGGGGGGGTCGTAGAGACCGGGGAGCTGTTTTTT
CDR3 protein: CASSFQVGGVVETGELFF

D gene: -
J gene: TRBJ1-2
clone size: -
V gene: TRBV18
CDR3 DNA: TGTGCCAGCTCACCATGGGACGACAGACTACATGGCTACACCTTC
CDR3 protein: CASSPWDDRLHGYTF

D gene: -
J gene: TRBJ1-6
clone size: few
V gene: TRBV2
CDR3 DNA: TGTGCCAGCGGGAGCGACCCCTATAATTCACCCCTCCACTTT
CDR3 protein: CASGSDPYNSPLHF

D gene: TRBD2
J gene: TRBJ2-3
clone size: -
V gene: TRBV11-3
CDR3 DNA: TGTGCCAGCAGCTTAGGGACTAGCGGGGGGGCTGCAGATACGCAGTATTTT
CDR3 protein: CASSLGTSGGAADTQYF

D gene: -
J gene: TRBJ1-5
clone size: -
V gene: TRBV5-8
CDR3 DNA: TGTGCCAGCAGCTTGGCCCTAGGGGTAGGCAATCAGCCCCAGCATTTT
CDR3 protein: CASSLALGVGNQPQHF

D gene: TRBD1
J gene: TRBJ1-2
clone size: -
V gene: TRBV29-1
CDR3 DNA: TGCAGCGTTGAAGATCAGCGGGACAGGGTAGTGGGGGGCTACACCTTC
CDR3 protein: CSVEDQRDRVVGGYTF

D gene: TRBD1
J gene: TRBJ1-5
clone size: -
V gene: TRBV28
CDR3 DNA: TGTGCCAGCAGCTTGACAGGGCGCAATCAGCCCCAGCATTTT
CDR3 protein: CASSLTGRNQPQHF

D gene: TRBD1
J gene: TRBJ1-1
clone size: once
V gene: TRBV4-1
CDR3 DNA: TGCGCCAGCAGCCAAGGAGGGACAGGGATGAACACTGAAGCTTTCTTT
CDR3 protein: CASSQGGTGMNTEAFF